The text below deals with one T cell receptor beta chain. Original data processing: Amplification of reference gene primers was used by the study to estimate nucleated cell counts. Sequenced by immunoSEQ multiplex PCR; TCRdb stores in-frame clones only, minus some. Clone size and the V and J calls come from that table; the DNA yielded D and trimming. The sample has 87,000 or so clones, around 84% seen once; the top ten hold about 20%. This record comes from a study of blood T cell repertoires in COVID-19. Whole-study context: Some COVID-19 samples were acute and others convalescent; all came from the United States, Italy and Spain.

Germline CDR1 reads SEHNR; CDR2 reads FQNEAQ (reference sequence). The ends lost 4 bases at V and 6 bases at J; junction bases unmatched: 3. CDR3 length: 14 amino acids. Sample: peripheral blood. This chain joins TRBV7-9 and TRBJ1-6; 7 positions match TRBD1. The sequence derives from a woman of 80 years or more in a cohort sampled during active or convalescent COVID-19. The CDR3 sequence: CASSSTGPNSPLHF. In nucleotides, the CDR3 is TGTGCCAGCAGCTCGACAGGGCCTAATTCACCCCTCCACTTT.